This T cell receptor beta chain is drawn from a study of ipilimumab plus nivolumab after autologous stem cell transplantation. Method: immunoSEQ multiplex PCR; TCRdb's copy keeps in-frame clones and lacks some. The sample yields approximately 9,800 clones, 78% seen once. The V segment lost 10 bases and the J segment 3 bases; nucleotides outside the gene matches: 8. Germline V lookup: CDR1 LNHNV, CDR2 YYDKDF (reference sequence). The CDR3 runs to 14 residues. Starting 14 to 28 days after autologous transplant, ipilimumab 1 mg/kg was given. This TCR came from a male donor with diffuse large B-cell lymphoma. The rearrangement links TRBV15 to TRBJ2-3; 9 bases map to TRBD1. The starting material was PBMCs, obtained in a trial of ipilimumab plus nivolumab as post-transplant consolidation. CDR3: CAIAPGQGTDTQYF. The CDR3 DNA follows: TGTGCCATTGCTCCGGGACAGGGAACAGATACGCAGTATTTT.